These 23 T cell receptor beta chains were all obtained from the same sample, sequenced in a study of blood T cells in healthy people across ages (dated by TCRdb to about 2015). Receptors were amplified or captured by 5' RACE. The sequencer listed for this sample is Illumina HiSeq 2500. A second PCR of roughly 7 to 12 cycles was run with a J-beta primer mix and a sample-barcoded 5' primer. Clones were called with MiXCR by TCRdb after fastp trimmed the public reads at Q25, and only in-frame beta chains were retained. CDR3 protein duplicates are merged, each entry listing the most common genes and DNA. The sample table holds about 1.4 million distinct CDR3 sequences, of which 59% were seen once. The leading ten clones occupy roughly 7% of the sample. The specimen was blood. Receptor source: a young man in good health.

This clonotype was picked up a small number of times. The V gene is TRBV25-1, the J gene TRBJ2-1; 10 bases are a match to TRBD2. Germline-derived CDR1 and CDR2 are MGHDK and SYGVNS. The CDR3 length is 17 residues. J was trimmed by 12 bases and V by 1 base; bases with no gene match: 15. The CDR3 DNA follows: TGTGCCAGCAGTGAATGGGGTCGAGCGGGAGGGCCCTCTTCGCAGTTCTTC. It translates to CASSEWGRAGGPSSQFF.

The table lists this clonotype with a few counts. CDR3 protein: CASSFVLGYNEQFF. The CDR3 DNA reads TGTGCCAGCAGCTTTGTCTTGGGGTACAATGAGCAGTTCTTC. The rearrangement uses TRBV7-2 and TRBJ2-1; D call uncertain. The CDR3 contains 14 residues. The V end was cut by 3 bases, the J end by 4 bases, with 10 bases between. CDR1 is SGHTA, CDR2 FQGNSA, per germline.

The CDR3 protein is CSARLLGGSGANVLTF. CDR3 sequence (DNA): TGCAGTGCTAGGTTATTAGGGGGCTCTGGGGCCAACGTCCTGACTTTC. The chain combines TRBV20-1 with TRBJ2-6, with D perhaps matching TRBD1 (6 bases). The V gene lost 3 bases and the J gene lost 0 bases, with 12 bases spanning the gap. From germline, CDR1 is DFQATT and CDR2 SNEGSKA (reference sequence). The length of the CDR3 is 16 residues.

This clonotype was seen just once. CDR3 bases: TGTGCCAGCAGCCCCCCCGGGACGGGAAGCTCCTACGAGCAGTACTTC. Its protein is CASSPPGTGSSYEQYF. The V call is TRBV6-2 or TRBV6-3, the J call TRBJ2-7; D may correspond to TRBD1 or TRBD2 (5 bases each). The V gene's germline CDR1 is MNHEY and CDR2 SVGEGT. This CDR3 region has 16 residues. The V gene lost 6 bases and the J gene lost 0 bases, with 18 bases spanning the gap.

The chain links TRBV7-2 to TRBJ2-7; TRBD1 aligns across 8 bases. V was pared by 4 bases and J by 3 bases, with 8 bases of the junction left unmatched. Germline CDR1 reads SGHTA; CDR2 reads FQGNSA. The CDR3 sequence is 15 residues long. The CDR3 sequence is CASSSPWTGIYEQYF. DNA of the CDR3: TGTGCCAGCAGCTCCCCATGGACAGGGATCTACGAGCAGTACTTC.

The genes are TRBV20-1 and TRBJ1-4; no definite D call. This CDR3 has 11 amino acids. V dropped 4 bases and J dropped 8 bases, with 8 bases sitting between them. Germline V gene lookup returns CDR1 DFQATT and CDR2 SNEGSKA (reference sequence). CDR3 DNA: TGCAGTGCTACCCGGCGGGAAAAACTGTTTTTT. Translated, it gives CSATRREKLFF.

In this sample, this clonotype turned up a few times. The chain combines TRBV6-6 with TRBJ2-1, with D unresolved. V lost 6 bases and J lost 5, with 8 bases in between. CDR1 and CDR2 (germline): MNHNY, SVGAGI (reference sequence). The CDR3 extends over 12 amino acids. The CDR3 sequence is CASRSKDNEQFF. CDR3 sequence (DNA): TGTGCCAGCAGAAGTAAAGACAATGAGCAGTTCTTC.

This clonotype was seen repeatedly, ten times or more. The chain links TRBV20-1 to TRBJ1-5; TRBD1 matches 8 bases. The CDR3 spans 15 residues. Germline CDR1 is DFQATT and CDR2 is SNEGSKA (reference sequence). After removal of 1 base from V and 4 bases from J, the junction contained 6 bases not matched to a gene. CDR3 residues: CSARAPTGVNQPQHF. The DNA for the CDR3 is TGCAGTGCTAGAGCTCCGACAGGGGTGAATCAGCCCCAGCATTTT.

CDR3 DNA sequence: TGTGCCAGCAGCCGAAATGGACGGACGAACACTGAAGCTTTCTTT. Its protein is CASSRNGRTNTEAFF. The chain recombines TRBV6-5 with TRBJ1-1; D gene unclear. This CDR3 region has 15 residues. CDR1 is MNHEY and CDR2 is SVGAGI in the germline V gene. Trimming left V 6 bases short and J 1 base short, with 15 bases between.

The chain has TRBV27 and TRBJ2-7; the D gene could be TRBD1 or TRBD2 (6 bases each). This CDR3 is built from 15 residues. V lost 3 bases and J 0 bases, leaving 12 bases between the germline ends. Germline loops: CDR1 MNHEY, CDR2 SMNVEV (reference sequence). The DNA of the CDR3 is TGTGCCAGCAGTTTGAGAGGGGGAGGCTCCTACGAGCAGTACTTC. This encodes CASSLRGGGSYEQYF.

V and J are TRBV20-1 and TRBJ2-4; the D is unclear. CDR1 and CDR2 from the germline V gene are DFQATT and SNEGSKA (reference sequence). The CDR3 consists of 12 residues. Trimming left V 2 bases short and J 7 bases short, with 9 bases between. This CDR3 reads CSARSLWNIQYF. In nucleotides, the CDR3 is TGCAGTGCTAGATCCCTTTGGAACATTCAGTACTTC.

The chain combines TRBV4-1 with TRBJ2-4; TRBD2 matches at 14 bases. CDR1 and CDR2 (germline): MGHRA, YSYEKL. Trimming at V came to 4 bases and at J to 0 bases, leaving 5 bases not matched to a gene. The CDR3 runs 18 residues. The CDR3 is CASSPGLAGGLAKNIQYF. CDR3 nucleotide sequence: TGCGCCAGCAGCCCAGGACTAGCGGGGGGCCTAGCCAAAAACATTCAGTACTTC.

A few counts support this clonotype. This chain uses TRBV6-5 with TRBJ2-7; D is uncertain. The DNA end favors TRBJ2-5, so the J call may be wrong. This CDR3 region has 12 residues. Germline V gene sequence: CDR1 MNHEY, CDR2 SVGAGI. Here the CDR3 reads CASSPFSGTQYF. The CDR3 nucleotides read TGTGCCAGCAGTCCATTTAGTGGGACCCAGTACTTC.

This chain joins TRBV20-1 and TRBJ1-1; D is possibly TRBD1 (5 bases). This CDR3 contains 23 residues. The V gene's germline CDR1 is DFQATT and CDR2 SNEGSKA (reference sequence). Trimming took 2 bases from V and 8 from J, leaving 45 bases between them. This CDR3 is CSARLEGWLTDDGTGFRGEEAFF. The CDR3 DNA follows: TGCAGTGCTAGACTTGAGGGTTGGTTAACTGACGATGGGACTGGTTTTAGAGGGGAAGAAGCTTTCTTT.

Concerning this clonotype: The junction and the germline gene differ at one end; a read error may be behind it. The V gene is TRBV6-2 or TRBV6-3, the J gene TRBJ2-1; 9 bases map to TRBD2. The germline gives CDR1 MNHEY, CDR2 SVGEGT. The CDR3 is 17 amino acids. The CDR3, as DNA: TGTGCCAGCAGTTACTCGAGCGGGGGGCCCTCCTACAATAAGCAGTTCTTC. Translation gives CASSYSSGGPSYNKQFF.

This chain uses TRBV7-9 with TRBJ1-2, with unresolved D. From germline, CDR1 is SEHNR and CDR2 FQNEAQ (reference sequence). This CDR3 contains 14 residues. The V gene lost 5 bases and the J gene lost 4 bases, with 14 bases spanning the gap. CDR3 nucleotide sequence: TGTGCCAGCAGCCCACCCCGGGGTATCTATGGCTACACCTTC. Encoded protein: CASSPPRGIYGYTF.

The chain joins TRBV11-3 to TRBJ1-2; D ambiguous. The V gene's germline CDR1 is SGHNT and CDR2 YENEEA. The CDR3 is 14 amino acids. V lost 0 bases and J 1 base, leaving 6 bases between the germline ends. CDR3 DNA: TGTGCCAGCAGCTTAGATCCGGTTAACTATGGCTACACCTTC. Its protein product is CASSLDPVNYGYTF.

V is TRBV4-3 and J is TRBJ2-1, with D tentatively TRBD1 (5 bases). In germline, CDR1 is LGHNA, CDR2 YSLEER. The CDR3 covers 13 residues. Trimming left V 3 bases short and J 7 bases short, with 10 bases between. CDR3 DNA: TGCGCCAGCAGCCATCATCGACAGAATGAGCAGTTCTTC. It translates to CASSHHRQNEQFF.

This rearrangement joins TRBV7-2 to TRBJ2-3; TRBD2 matches at 11 bases. The CDR3 totals 18 residues. V trimming: 1 base; J trimming: 4 bases; junction bases outside the gene matches: 10. The germline V gene encodes CDR1 SGHTA and CDR2 FQGNSA. The CDR3 sequence: CASSLEASGRMGADTQYF. The CDR3 bases are TGTGCCAGCAGCTTAGAGGCTAGCGGGAGGATGGGGGCAGATACGCAGTATTTT. Supplemented by reference TRBV7-2 and TRBJ2-3, the full variable domain reads GAGVSQSPSNKVTEKGKDVELRCDPISGHTALYWYRQSLGQGLEFLIYFQGNSAPDKSGLPSDRFSAERTGGSVSTLTIQRTQQEDSAVYLCASSLEASGRMGADTQYFGPGTRLTVL.

The chain joins TRBV6-5 to TRBJ2-1; possible D gene TRBD2, 5 bases. The DNA end lines up better with TRBJ2-7; the J call may be wrong. The germline gives CDR1 MNHEY, CDR2 SVGAGI. There are 15 residues in the CDR3. CDR3 loop: CASTTLGSGSYEQYF. As DNA, the CDR3 is TGTGCCAGCACGACCCTAGGCTCGGGGTCCTACGAGCAGTACTTC.

V and J are TRBV5-1 and TRBJ2-2, with 9 positions matching TRBD1. The CDR3 is 15 amino acids. The germline CDR1 and CDR2 sequences are SGHRS and YFSETQ. With 4 bases clipped from V and 2 bases from J, the junction kept 3 bases outside the gene matches. The CDR3 DNA follows: TGCGCCAGCAGCGCGGGACAGGGAAACACCGGGGAGCTGTTTTTT. Translating gives CASSAGQGNTGELFF.

There are a few counts of this clonotype. The rearrangement links TRBV7-8 to TRBJ2-5; 7 positions agree with TRBD1. The J call may be mistaken, given a closer DNA end match to TRBJ2-7. This CDR3 has 15 amino acids. CDR1 and CDR2 from the germline V gene are SGHVS and FQNEAQ. CDR3 region: CASSVRWGDRDEQYF. CDR3 bases: TGTGCCAGCAGCGTCAGGTGGGGAGACAGGGACGAGCAGTACTTC.

V and J are TRBV29-1 and TRBJ2-5; 12 positions match TRBD1. The CDR3 consists of 15 residues. V gave up 2 bases and J gave up 11 bases; unmatched junction bases: 12. Germline lookup yields CDR1 SQVTM and CDR2 ANQGSEA. CDR3 coding DNA: TGCAGCGTTGAAATGCGGGACAGGGGGCCCAATGAGCAGTACTTC. Amino acids: CSVEMRDRGPNEQYF.